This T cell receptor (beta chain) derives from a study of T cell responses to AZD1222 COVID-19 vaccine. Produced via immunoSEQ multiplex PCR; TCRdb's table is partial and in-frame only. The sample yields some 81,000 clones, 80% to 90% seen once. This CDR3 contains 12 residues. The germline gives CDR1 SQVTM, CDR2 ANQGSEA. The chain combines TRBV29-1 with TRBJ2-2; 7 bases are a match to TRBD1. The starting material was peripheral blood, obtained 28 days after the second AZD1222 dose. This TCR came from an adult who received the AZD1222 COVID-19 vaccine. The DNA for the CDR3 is TGCAGTACCGGGACAGTCACCGGGGAGCTGTTTTTT. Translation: CSTGTVTGELFF.